This is a list of T cell receptor beta chains from one sample in a study of regulatory T cells in long-lasting Graves disease. TCRdb re-called the multiplex PCR reads through MiXCR, storing one row per CDR3 protein. The sample gives more than 450,000 distinct CDR3 sequences, 12% of which show up once; over 7% is in the top ten. These data also featured in a second study, about T cells in Graves' hyperthyroidism and ophthalmopathy.

Here the sequenced sample was peripheral blood mononuclear cells (PBMCs), taken at new diagnosis, from a patient treated with antithyroid drugs. The receptors derive from a woman under 40 with Graves disease. Both conserved end residues are trimmed from each CDR3. For some rows the clone size is stated as once, few or many, or as a class when expanded; others skip it.

cdr3_length v_call clone_size cdr3_aa
16 TRBV18 many ASSPLNTPGQQNEKLF
16 TRBV9 . ASSVADWIFHDTGELF
12 TRBV6-5 few ASSFATENTEAF
13 TRBV5-1 few ASSVDPSGVETQY
11 TRBV30 many AWEQTGVYGYT
13 TRBV10-3 many AIKTSGGVYNEQF
12 TRBV11-2 many ASSLITRHYEQY
13 TRBV3-1 many ASSESGTSYNEQF
12 TRBV27 few ASKITGSNSPLH
12 TRBV7-9 . ASSPRRDVDEQF
13 TRBV29-1 few SVHVRTLGSEKLF
10 TRBV19 few ASVMGTGELF
14 TRBV7-3 few ASSFRTQGNTGELF
12 TRBV5-1 . ASSLAHGGPEAF
14 TRBV7-8 many ASSLVRGSGTGELF
12 TRBV19 many ASRAGANTGELF
12 TRBV4-1 . ASSPQGTNTEAF
17 TRBV11-2 many ASSPPETGGYTSNYGYT
10 TRBV10-3 . AIGQGNSPLH
11 TRBV18 few ASSLGEKMDYT
12 TRBV12-3/TRBV12-4 many ASSLSSANYEQY
13 TRBV5-1 . ASSQTLGGYTEAF
13 TRBV20-1 few SAREPGLAKNIQY
15 TRBV20-1 many SAAKPTGAGRYNEQF
12 TRBV28 many ASSFRAAYSPLH
11 TRBV4-1 few ASSQPGTYGQY
17 TRBV12-3/TRBV12-4 many ASSPPPWARPSSGNTIY
14 TRBV5-1 many ASSLFGGSSSDTQY
13 TRBV6-1 . ASRPRSTGGQGYT
14 TRBV4-1 . ASSRTVEQVDNEQF
11 TRBV12-3/TRBV12-4 many ASSFGLQETQY
13 TRBV20-1 few SARVEGVSTSPLH
13 TRBV2 many ASRESGTPYNEQF
11 TRBV29-1 . SVNRGGYNEQF
13 TRBV7-9 . ASSPRTGLSDTQY
11 TRBV11-3 many ASTPSGVNEQF
15 TRBV11-2 many ASSSLRTSGRSYEQY
13 TRBV15 many ATSAGTSGYNEQF
13 TRBV11-2 many ASSITGTTLYEQY
15 TRBV20-1 many SARQTSGRIGGDTQY
11 TRBV18 few ASSPLANTEAF
13 TRBV5-1 . ASSPGQIQGTEAF
12 TRBV24-1 many ATSAGGWANVLT
14 TRBV12-3/TRBV12-4 many ASSSGPGLAANIQY
13 TRBV19 many ASSSGLAGFDEQF
14 TRBV28 many ASSSGGASGMNTQY
15 TRBV2 many ASSGEWRTSGINEQF
16 TRBV19 many ASSISAVPSSYNSPLH
14 TRBV29-1 . SAEGSITLRYNEQF
16 TRBV25-1 few ASSDPRRGAGWNSPLH
13 TRBV19 many ASSRRQRDNQPQH
12 TRBV6-6 . ASSYSISATEAF
14 TRBV2 many ASKGREGAAKNIQY
11 TRBV2 many ASRVAGRDTQY
13 TRBV20-1 many SARGVGKNYNEQF